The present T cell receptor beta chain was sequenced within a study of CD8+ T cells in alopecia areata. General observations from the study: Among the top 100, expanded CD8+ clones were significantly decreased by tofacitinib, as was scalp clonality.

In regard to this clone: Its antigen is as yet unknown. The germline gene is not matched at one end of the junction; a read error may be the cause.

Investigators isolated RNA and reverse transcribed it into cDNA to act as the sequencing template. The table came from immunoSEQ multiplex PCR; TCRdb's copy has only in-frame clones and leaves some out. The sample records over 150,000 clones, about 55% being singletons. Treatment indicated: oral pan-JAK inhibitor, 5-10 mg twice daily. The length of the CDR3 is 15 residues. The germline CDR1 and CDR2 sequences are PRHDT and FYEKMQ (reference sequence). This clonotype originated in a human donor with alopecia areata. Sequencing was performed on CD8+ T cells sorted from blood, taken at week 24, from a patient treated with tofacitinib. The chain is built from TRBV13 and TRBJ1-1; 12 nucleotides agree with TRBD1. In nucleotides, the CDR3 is TGTGCCAGCAGCCGAGAGGGACAGGGGGCATCTGACGCTTTCTTT. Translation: CASSREGQGASDAFF. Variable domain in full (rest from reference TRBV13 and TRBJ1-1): AAGVIQSPRHLIKEKRETATLKCYPIPRHDTVYWYQQGPGQDPQFLISFYEKMQSDKGSIPDRFSAQQFSDYHSELNMSSLELGDSALYFCASSREGQGASDAFFGQGTRLTVV.